Included here is one TCR beta chain sequence, with context. Generated by immunoSEQ multiplex PCR, the TCRdb table keeps only in-frame clones and is missing some. The sample has about 300,000 clones, approximately 84% seen once. Seattle patients were enrolled during active infection and followed longitudinally. CDR3 length: 13 residues. Trimming took 6 bases from V and 4 from J, leaving 12 bases between them. Germline values: CDR1 MDHEN, CDR2 SYDVKM. The sample belongs to a study of blood T cell repertoires in COVID-19. This chain links TRBV28 with TRBJ1-1; no clear D. The TCR originated in a human donor with COVID-19, enrolled during active disease. The donor label of this sample is uncertain. The sequencing sample was made of peripheral blood. CDR3 coding DNA: TGTGCCAGCAGCTTACCAGGAAGCACTGAAGCTTTCTTT. Amino acid sequence: CASSLPGSTEAFF.